This TCR beta chain was recorded in a study of blood T cell repertoires in COVID-19. Across the whole study: Specimens from acute and convalescent COVID-19 originated in the United States, Italy and Spain. The cDNA or gDNA used as material had been derived from T cells, B-cell-depleted T cells, or PBMCs.

CDR3 length: 13 amino acids. Germline CDR1 and CDR2: SNHLY and FYNNEI. V gave up 5 bases and J gave up 5 bases, with 10 bases separating them. In the study's own analysis: It was from reference gene primer amplification that nucleated cell counts were estimated. Produced via immunoSEQ multiplex PCR; TCRdb's table is partial and in-frame only. V and J calls and clone size come straight from that table; D and trimming were deduced from the DNA. The data hold around 170,000 clones, with roughly 80% observed a single time. Sequencing was performed on peripheral blood. V usage is TRBV2 and J usage is TRBJ1-5; the D gene is possibly TRBD1 (5 bases). This sequence originates from a woman aged 40-49 years with acute or convalescent COVID-19. This CDR3 is CASSSDTDQPQHF. CDR3 bases: TGTGCCAGCAGTTCGGACACGGATCAGCCCCAGCATTTT.